This T cell receptor (beta chain) was sequenced in a study of blood T cell repertoires in COVID-19. Only in-frame clones appear in the TCRdb table, and some are missing; sequencing was by immunoSEQ multiplex PCR. In the table there are about 100,000 clones, over 75% of which are singletons. The source of this sequence is a man between 45 and 60 years old with acute or convalescent COVID-19. The specimen sequenced was peripheral blood.

The CDR3 here is CASAAGPRETQYF. For the CDR3, the DNA is TGTGCCAGCGCAGCGGGGCCACGAGAGACCCAGTACTTC. The rearrangement uses TRBV12-3 or TRBV12-4 and TRBJ2-5; 7 nucleotides match TRBD2. CDR3 length equals 13 residues. Trimming took 8 bases from V and 4 from J; bases not matched to a gene: 7.